One T cell receptor (beta chain) is described in this entry. Its target is not known. The record originates from a study of beta chain features in type 1 diabetes. Study in general: The number of sorted cells examined across all samples was around 98 million. Study observations and caveats: Type 1 diabetes patients showed fewer insertions and more deletions at VDJ junctions. Patients' naive, central memory and Treg TCRB repertoires seemed closer to one another than those of healthy donors.

Looked up from germline, CDR1 is LNHDA and CDR2 is SQIVND (reference sequence). This CDR3 has 13 residues. V shed 5 bases and J shed 6 bases, with 11 bases lying between them. cDNA synthesis used the whole RNA isolate, giving expressed TCRB sequences. Some clones are missing from TCRdb's copy, which holds only in-frame ones; the method was immunoSEQ multiplex PCR. The data contain hundreds of thousands of clones, approximately 30% of them singletons. This clonotype was sampled from a man younger than 35 in good health. This chain joins TRBV19 and TRBJ2-1; possibly TRBD2 for D (6 bases). The specimen was naive CD4+ T cells from blood. CDR3 loop: CASSGMRGNEQFF. The CDR3 DNA reads TGTGCCAGTAGTGGAATGCGGGGCAATGAGCAGTTCTTC.